This TCR beta chain derives from a study of cytomegalovirus exposure and HLA in healthy donors. Study information: According to later analysis, the same platform produced the 120 validation and about 700 first-cohort repertoires. Study conclusions and caveats: Whilst most TCR sequences proved rare, a subset of public TCRs occurred across many donors. Reports described diagnosis of cytomegalovirus status by the classifier as highly specific and sensitive. The authors listed 150 to 200 TCR beta chains as cytomegalovirus-associated.

V shed 2 bases and J shed 4 bases, with 11 bases lying between them. Germline V gene sequence: CDR1 LNHDA, CDR2 SQIVND (reference sequence). The CDR3 is 14 amino acids. Comment on this clone: The antigen remains unidentified.

Only in-frame clones appear in the TCRdb table, and some are missing; sequencing was by immunoSEQ multiplex PCR. The sample holds roughly 130,000 clones, over 85% seen once. The TCR originated in a man aged 30-40 years in good health and CMV-seronegative. Sequencing input: PBMCs. The chain links TRBV19 to TRBJ1-1; D remains ambiguous. CDR3 residues: CASSIRTAGTEAFF. The CDR3 nucleotides read TGTGCCAGTAGTATACGGACCGCGGGCACTGAAGCTTTCTTT.